One and the same sample provided the 25 T cell receptor beta chains below, sequenced in a study of CD8+CD57+ T cells in acquired aplastic anemia. TCR beta VDJ combinations and CDR3 sequences were profiled from genomic DNA. One entry per CDR3 protein results from TCRdb running MiXCR on the reads. The sample shows some 190,000 distinct CDR3 sequences, just over 45% of them seen only once. The sequenced material came from sorted CD4+, CD8+, or CD8+CD57+ T cells (not recorded which) from PBMCs. The receptors stem from a human donor in good health.

In DNA form, the CDR3 reads TGTGCCAGAGGGGAATCACATAGCACAGATACGCAGTATTTT. Translation: CARGESHSTDTQYF. V gene TRBV7-9 combines with J gene TRBJ2-3; possible D gene TRBD1, 5 bases. The CDR3 length is 14 residues. V dropped 9 bases and J dropped 0 bases, with 13 bases sitting between them. The germline gives CDR1 SEHNR, CDR2 FQNEAQ (reference sequence).

About this clonotype: A much bigger clone sits one base away, suggesting this may be a read error. The rearrangement uses TRBV19 and TRBJ2-6, with TRBD2 identical over 12 bases. Germline V gene sequence: CDR1 LNHDA, CDR2 SQIVND (reference sequence). Unmatched junction bases numbered 7, after V lost 5 bases and J lost 2 bases. This CDR3 has 18 amino acids. CDR3 nucleotide sequence: TGTGCCAGTAGTCTAGGACTAGCGGGGAGCACTGGGGCCAACGTCCTGACTTTC. Translation: CASSLGLAGSTGANVLTF.

This chain uses TRBV9 with TRBJ2-5; TRBD2 aligns across 12 bases. Trimming at V came to 0 bases and at J to 5 bases, leaving 5 bases not matched to a gene. The CDR3 length is 16 residues. Germline CDR1 SGDLS, CDR2 YYNGEE. DNA of the CDR3: TGTGCCAGCAGCGTAGTGGCTAGCGGGGGGGCGGAGACCCAGTACTTC. Protein sequence: CASSVVASGGAETQYF.

The CDR3 region is CASSPPQGPDTQYF. Written as DNA, the CDR3 is TGTGCCAGCTCACCTCCACAGGGTCCCGATACGCAGTATTTT. J is TRBJ2-3 and V is TRBV18; tentative D call: TRBD1 (6 bases). This CDR3 contains 14 residues. The germline V gene encodes CDR1 KGHSH and CDR2 LQKENI. Trimming stripped 3 bases from V and 6 bases from J, with 13 bases between.

V is TRBV7-2 and J is TRBJ1-1; no clear D gene. V lost 6 bases and J lost 1, with 9 bases in between. Germline-derived CDR1 and CDR2 are SGHTA and FQGNSA. The CDR3 runs 13 residues. CDR3 amino acids: CASSFTRNTEAFF. The CDR3 DNA sequence: TGTGCCAGCAGTTTTACACGGAACACTGAAGCTTTCTTT.

This clonotype was seen a few times. In nucleotides, the CDR3 is TGTGCCAGCAGCTTAGGAGTCGGCTACGAGCAGTACTTC. Amino acids: CASSLGVGYEQYF. The genes are TRBV7-6 and TRBJ2-7; D not certain. Trimming left V 1 base short and J 3 bases short, with 7 bases between. The CDR3 covers 13 residues. Per the germline V gene, CDR1 is SGHVS and CDR2 is FNYEAQ.

In its sample, this clonotype was seen a few times. The J gene is TRBJ2-1, the V gene TRBV10-3; no definite D call. CDR1 and CDR2 from the germline V gene are ENHRY and SYGVKD. CDR3 length: 13 amino acids. The V and J ends lost 0 bases and 8 bases respectively, with 8 bases between them. CDR3 residues: CAISESRWDEQFF. In DNA, the CDR3 is TGTGCCATCAGTGAGTCTCGGTGGGATGAGCAGTTCTTC.

The chain links TRBV24-1 to TRBJ2-2; 7 positions agree with TRBD2. Germline V gene data show CDR1 as KGHDR and CDR2 as SFDVKD. V dropped 4 bases and J dropped 5; count of bases not matched to a gene: 3. The CDR3 runs 14 residues. In DNA form, the CDR3 reads TGTGCCACCAGTGAGCTAGCGGCGACCGGGGAGCTGTTTTTT. Its translation is CATSELAATGELFF.

About this clonotype: This clone may be a read error of a much larger clone one base away. Lacking the conserved final phenylalanine or tryptophan, this CDR3 likely reflects a read error. The chain has TRBV7-2 and TRBJ2-2, with no clear D. This CDR3 is built from 15 residues. CDR1 and CDR2 from the germline V gene are SGHTA and FQGNSA. V lost 1 base and J 7 bases, leaving 13 bases between the germline ends. Here the CDR3 reads CASSLVNTLDGELFL. As DNA, the CDR3 is TGTGCCAGCAGCTTAGTAAACACCCTAGACGGGGAGCTGTTTCTT.

The chain recombines TRBV9 with TRBJ2-2, with D unclear. Trimming took off 2 bases at V and 7 bases at J, with 3 bases between the two ends. The germline CDR1 and CDR2 sequences are SGDLS and YYNGEE. This CDR3 region has 11 residues. CDR3 DNA sequence: TGTGCCAGCAGCGTCGGCGGGGAGCTGTTTTTT. Residues: CASSVGGELFF.

This sequence joins TRBV2 and TRBJ2-3; possibly TRBD2 for D (5 bases). The CDR3 sequence is 14 residues long. Germline V lookup: CDR1 SNHLY, CDR2 FYNNEI. V lost 8 bases and J 2 bases, leaving 14 bases between the germline ends. The CDR3 sequence: CASVIRGYTDTQYF. Written as DNA, the CDR3 is TGTGCCAGCGTGATCCGGGGTTACACAGATACGCAGTATTTT.

V gene TRBV2 combines with J gene TRBJ1-6, with a weak D call TRBD1 (5 bases). Germline V lookup: CDR1 SNHLY, CDR2 FYNNEI. V lost 9 bases to trimming and J lost 7 bases, with 13 bases between them. This CDR3 has 13 residues. DNA for the CDR3: TGTGCCAGTGGATTCCAGGGAAATTCACCCCTCCACTTT. It is translated as CASGFQGNSPLHF.

The chain couples TRBV6-5 to TRBJ1-3; 8 bases are shared with TRBD1. This CDR3 has 17 amino acids. Trimming took 4 bases from V and 4 from J; bases not matched to a gene: 12. In germline, CDR1 is MNHEY, CDR2 SVGAGI. The CDR3 is CASSSPRGTGGGNTIYF. The CDR3 DNA reads TGTGCCAGCAGTTCACCCCGAGGGACAGGCGGCGGAAACACCATATATTTT.

Many counts were recorded for this clonotype. The chain recombines TRBV7-9 with TRBJ2-7; 8 positions match TRBD1. CDR3 length equals 17 residues. CDR1 SEHNR and CDR2 FQNEAQ come from the germline V gene (reference sequence). J gave up 5 bases and V 1 base, and 13 bases lay outside the gene matches. The CDR3 loop reads CASSLDRVRDRSNEQYF. The CDR3 nucleotides are TGTGCCAGCAGCTTAGATAGGGTAAGGGACAGGTCCAACGAGCAGTACTTC. Complete variable domain (other parts from reference TRBV7-9 and TRBJ2-7): DTGVSQNPRHKITKRGQNVTFRCDPISEHNRLYWYRQTLGQGPEFLTYFQNEAQLEKSRLLSDRFSAERPKGSFSTLEIQRTEQGDSAMYLCASSLDRVRDRSNEQYFGPGTRLTVT.

The V and J genes are TRBV20-1 and TRBJ1-2; D unclear. Deletions cut 4 bases from V and 3 bases from J, with 12 bases between. CDR1 and CDR2 (germline): DFQATT, SNEGSKA (reference sequence). The CDR3 sequence is 13 residues long. In DNA, the CDR3 is TGCAGTGCTAATAGCAGAGATCACTATGGCTACACCTTC. It yields the protein CSANSRDHYGYTF.

As concerns this clonotype: The germline gene is not matched at one end of the junction; a read error may be the cause. The chain has TRBV10-3 and TRBJ1-3; no clear D gene. Germline assignment: CDR1 ENHRY and CDR2 SYGVKD. The CDR3 runs to 15 residues. CDR3 residues: CASSYSLKTGNTIYF. Written as DNA, the CDR3 is TGTGCCAGCAGTTACAGTTTAAAAACTGGAAACACCATATATTTT.

This clonotype was observed at least ten times. J is TRBJ1-2 and V is TRBV3-1, with D perhaps TRBD1 (6 bases). V lost 4 bases, J lost 3 bases, and 6 bases lay in between. CDR1 is LGHDT, CDR2 YNNKEL, per germline (reference sequence). The CDR3 is 12 amino acids. The CDR3 region has the DNA TGTGCCAGCAGCCGGACAGACTATGGCTACACCTTC. Its translation: CASSRTDYGYTF.

The chain combines TRBV2 with TRBJ2-6, with D perhaps matching TRBD2 (6 bases). Looked up from germline, CDR1 is SNHLY and CDR2 is FYNNEI. The CDR3 totals 17 residues. Deletions cut 1 base from V and 1 base from J, with 11 bases between. CDR3 in amino acids: CASSEGTTLSGANVLTF. CDR3 in DNA: TGTGCCAGCAGTGAAGGGACTACCTTATCTGGGGCCAACGTCCTGACTTTC.

A remark on this clonotype: It may be a read error: a sequence one base away is much more abundant. This chain uses TRBV5-5 with TRBJ1-2, with a tentative D call TRBD1 (5 bases). Trimming removed 2 bases at V and 9 bases at J, with 17 bases between. Germline CDR1 reads SGHKS; CDR2 reads YYEKEE (reference sequence). The CDR3 contains 14 residues. The CDR3 protein is CASSFDVGGYSYTF. DNA for the CDR3: TGTGCCAGCAGCTTTGATGTGGGGGGTTACAGCTACACCTTC.

This clonotype was seen many times. DNA for the CDR3: TGCAGTGCTCCGTGGTCCAGAGACAATGAGCAGTTCTTC. This gives the protein CSAPWSRDNEQFF. V gene TRBV20-1 combines with J gene TRBJ2-1, with D unclear. The germline gives CDR1 DFQATT, CDR2 SNEGSKA (reference sequence). Trimming cost V 5 bases and J 5 bases, with 13 bases left between them. The CDR3 has 13 residues.

As regards this clonotype: This could be a read error, since a much larger clone is one nucleotide away. The chain recombines TRBV5-4 with TRBJ2-3; a possible D gene is TRBD1 (6 bases). The J call may be mistaken, given a closer DNA end match to TRBJ1-5. CDR3 length: 15 residues. Looked up from germline, CDR1 is SGHNT and CDR2 is YYREEE (reference sequence). CDR3 in amino acids: CASSLTGAPTDTQHF. CDR3 in DNA: TGTGCCAGCAGCTTGACGGGGGCCCCCACAGATACGCAGCATTTT.

This chain joins TRBV11-1 and TRBJ2-2; D may be TRBD1 or TRBD2 (6 bases each). This CDR3 spans 16 amino acids. The V and J ends lost 5 bases and 4 bases respectively, with 17 bases between them. CDR1 SGHAT and CDR2 FQDESV come from the germline V gene (reference sequence). CDR3 residues: CASSPLGGAGTGELFF. The DNA for the CDR3 is TGTGCCAGCAGCCCGTTGGGGGGCGCGGGCACCGGGGAGCTGTTTTTT.

V is TRBV9 and J is TRBJ2-7; no clear D gene. The CDR3 has 18 amino acids. V lost 4 bases to trimming and J lost 2 bases, with 25 bases between them. CDR1 and CDR2 (germline): SGDLS, YYNGEE. The CDR3 sequence: CASSMTSSYSIVTYEQYF. The CDR3 coding sequence is TGTGCCAGCAGCATGACAAGCAGTTACTCCATCGTAACCTACGAGCAGTACTTC.

This rearrangement joins TRBV5-5 to TRBJ2-3; tentatively, D is TRBD2 (6 bases). V lost 6 bases to trimming and J lost 2 bases, with 13 bases between them. The CDR3 sequence is 14 residues long. Germline lookup yields CDR1 SGHKS and CDR2 YYEKEE (reference sequence). CDR3 sequence reads: CASIFSGPTDTQYF. The DNA for the CDR3 is TGTGCCAGCATATTTAGCGGTCCCACAGATACGCAGTATTTT.

This clonotype has more than one count but fewer than ten. This CDR3 reads CAISDAGGLYEQYF. The CDR3 region has the DNA TGTGCCATCAGTGACGCGGGGGGCCTCTACGAGCAGTACTTC. This chain uses TRBV10-3 with TRBJ2-7, with 8 positions matching TRBD2. V trimming: 3 bases; J trimming: 3 bases; junction bases outside the gene matches: 4. In germline, CDR1 is ENHRY, CDR2 SYGVKD. CDR3 length equals 14 residues.